These 17 T cell receptor beta chains came from one sample sequenced in a study of blood T cell repertoires in COVID-19. TCRdb keeps only in-frame clones here, not all; method: immunoSEQ multiplex PCR. Here the sample spans around 20,000 clones, around 69% being singletons. The sequencing input was peripheral blood. The receptors shown here come from a human donor in a cohort sampled during active or convalescent COVID-19.

The sample holds a few counts of this clone. The V and J genes are TRBV7-2 and TRBJ2-2; TRBD1 is a possible D gene (6 bases). There are 17 residues in the CDR3. V was shortened by 1 base and J by 6 bases, with 18 bases between the two germline ends. CDR1 is SGHTA and CDR2 is FQGNSA in the germline V gene. The CDR3 loop reads CASSLGSGTWGPGELFF. The CDR3 region has the DNA TGTGCCAGCAGCTTAGGATCCGGGACATGGGGCCCCGGGGAGCTGTTTTTT. Combining the CDR3 with reference TRBV7-2 and TRBJ2-2 gives the whole variable domain GAGVSQSPSNKVTEKGKDVELRCDPISGHTALYWYRQSLGQGLEFLIYFQGNSAPDKSGLPSDRFSAERTGGSVSTLTIQRTQQEDSAVYLCASSLGSGTWGPGELFFGEGSRLTVL.

The V and J genes are TRBV5-1 and TRBJ1-2; TRBD1 matches at 7 bases. J gave up 8 bases and V 4 bases, and 8 bases lay outside the gene matches. Germline CDR1 SGHRS, CDR2 YFSETQ. This CDR3 is built from 13 residues. In DNA, the CDR3 is TGCGCCAGCAGCCAGAACCAGGGGGGCGGCTACACCTTC. It is translated as CASSQNQGGGYTF.

The chain uses TRBV28 and TRBJ1-6; TRBD1 aligns across 7 bases. CDR3 length: 14 residues. The germline V gene has CDR1 MDHEN and CDR2 SYDVKM. The V gene end was trimmed by 5 bases and the J gene end by 9 bases; junction bases not matched to a gene: 7. CDR3 region: CASSTLQGSSPLHF. The CDR3 DNA sequence: TGTGCCAGCAGTACTCTACAGGGGAGTTCACCCCTCCACTTT.

This clone appeared a few times. The chain uses TRBV5-1 and TRBJ2-4; perhaps TRBD1 as D (6 bases). The CDR3 is made up of 16 amino acids. Germline CDR1 is SGHRS and CDR2 is YFSETQ. The V and J ends lost 5 bases and 3 bases respectively, with 18 bases between them. CDR3 DNA: TGCGCCAGCAGGCTGACATCCAGGGGTGGCAAAAACATTCAGTACTTC. As protein: CASRLTSRGGKNIQYF. Looking up the rest from reference TRBV5-1 and TRBJ2-4 gives the full variable domain: KAGVTQTPRYLIKTRGQQVTLSCSPISGHRSVSWYQQTPGQGLQFLFEYFSETQRNKGNFPGRFSGRQFSNSRSEMNVSTLELGDSALYLCASRLTSRGGKNIQYFGAGTRLSVL.

The rearrangement uses TRBV7-2 and TRBJ1-2, with 8 bases matching TRBD1. Germline assignment: CDR1 SGHTA and CDR2 FQGNSA. V dropped 6 bases and J dropped 8; count of bases not matched to a gene: 8. This CDR3 region has 13 residues. CDR3 sequence reads: CASSLDRVEGYTF. The CDR3, as DNA: TGTGCCAGCAGTCTGGACAGGGTCGAGGGCTACACCTTC.

This sequence joins TRBV4-3 and TRBJ1-6, with TRBD1 matching over 7 bases. Germline CDR1 and CDR2: LGHNA and YSLEER. V was clipped by 0 bases and J by 10 bases; unmatched bases: 12. The CDR3 extends over 17 amino acids. In DNA form, the CDR3 reads TGCGCCAGCAGCCAAGATGGGCGGACAGGTAGTGGATCACCCCTCCACTTT. This gives the protein CASSQDGRTGSGSPLHF.

The rearrangement uses TRBV29-1 and TRBJ1-2, with 7 bases matching TRBD1. The CDR3 sequence is 14 residues long. With V trimmed by 5 bases and J by 1 base, 7 bases remained unmatched. In germline, CDR1 is SQVTM, CDR2 ANQGSEA. The CDR3 region has the DNA TGCAGCGTTACGACAGGGAACCTTAACTATGGCTACACCTTC. Translated, it gives CSVTTGNLNYGYTF.

The table lists this clone with a few counts. The chain carries TRBV29-1 and TRBJ2-5; possibly TRBD2 for D (6 bases). Germline loops: CDR1 SQVTM, CDR2 ANQGSEA. CDR3 size: 14 residues. Trimming stripped 4 bases from V and 1 base from J, with 13 bases between. In DNA, the CDR3 is TGCAGCGTTGGGGTCCCCGGGGGCCAAGAGACCCAGTACTTC. This gives the protein CSVGVPGGQETQYF.

This clone came up a few times. This rearrangement joins TRBV5-1 to TRBJ2-5, with D uncertain. The CDR3 is 15 residues long. CDR1 is SGHRS, CDR2 YFSETQ, per germline. V was pared by 3 bases and J by 1 base, with 13 bases between. CDR3 protein: CASSSARGPQETQYF. Written as DNA, the CDR3 is TGCGCCAGCAGCTCCGCCCGTGGGCCCCAAGAGACCCAGTACTTC.

The rearrangement links TRBV3-1 (or the pseudogene TRBV3-2) to TRBJ1-1, with D hard to call. Germline CDR1 LGHDT, CDR2 YNNKEL (reference sequence). CDR3 length: 13 amino acids. With 2 bases removed from V and 3 bases from J, the gap between germline ends came to 7 bases. CDR3 loop: CASSQIAYTEAFF. CDR3 nucleotides: TGTGCCAGCAGCCAAATAGCGTACACTGAAGCTTTCTTT.

The DNA of the CDR3 is TGTGCCAGCCTACATGGGGGGCTAGCGGGACGAACCGGGGAGCTGTTTTTT. As protein: CASLHGGLAGRTGELFF. This sequence joins TRBV19 and TRBJ2-2, with 9 bases identical to TRBD2. The V and J ends lost 9 bases and 5 bases, in that order; junction bases with no gene match: 16. The CDR3 extends over 17 amino acids. In germline, CDR1 is LNHDA, CDR2 SQIVND (reference sequence).

The chain uses TRBV30 and TRBJ1-2; no reliable D call. V lost 2 bases and J 2 bases, leaving 15 bases between the germline ends. CDR1 and CDR2 (germline): GTSNPN, SVGIG (reference sequence). The CDR3 extends over 15 amino acids. CDR3 sequence (DNA): TGTGCCTGGAGTCCGTACGGGGAGGCGAACTATGGCTACACCTTC. This translates into CAWSPYGEANYGYTF.

The chain's CDR3 is CASSQVLGQGEKLFF. CDR3 DNA: TGTGCCAGCAGCCAAGTGCTTGGACAGGGAGAAAAACTGTTTTTT. The J gene is TRBJ1-4, the V gene TRBV14; TRBD1 matches at 8 bases. With 1 base clipped from V and 8 bases from J, the junction kept 6 bases outside the gene matches. The CDR3 length is 15 residues. The germline V gene has CDR1 SGHDN and CDR2 FVKESK.

This chain connects TRBV5-4 to TRBJ2-5; possible D gene TRBD2, 6 bases. The germline V gene encodes CDR1 SGHNT and CDR2 YYREEE (reference sequence). This CDR3 region has 16 residues. Trimming pared 7 bases from V and 5 bases from J, leaving 24 bases between. In DNA form, the CDR3 reads TGTGCCAGCGAGAAGAGGGTCGGTCGGGAGACGGAGACCCAGTACTTC. Its translation is CASEKRVGRETETQYF.

This chain connects TRBV28 to TRBJ2-7; TRBD1 matches 7 bases. Germline CDR1 MDHEN, CDR2 SYDVKM. This CDR3 is built from 15 residues. J was trimmed by 1 base and V by 5 bases; bases with no gene match: 8. The CDR3 coding sequence is TGTGCCAGCAGTGTAACCGGGACAGCTTCCTACGAGCAGTACTTC. It encodes CASSVTGTASYEQYF.

J is TRBJ1-1 and V is TRBV5-1, with 8 bases fitting TRBD1. The CDR3 is made up of 14 amino acids. Germline V gene sequence: CDR1 SGHRS, CDR2 YFSETQ. Trimming at V came to 3 bases and at J to 4 bases, leaving 5 bases not matched to a gene. The CDR3 is CASSSYRGSTEAFF. In DNA form, the CDR3 reads TGCGCCAGCAGCTCCTACAGGGGGAGCACTGAAGCTTTCTTT.

V and J are TRBV27 and TRBJ1-4; no definite D call. The germline gives CDR1 MNHEY, CDR2 SMNVEV (reference sequence). The V end was cut by 6 bases, the J end by 4 bases, with 18 bases between. The CDR3 has 16 residues. The CDR3 bases are TGTGCCAGCAGCCCCAGGAGGGCGGCAAGTAATGAAAAACTGTTTTTT. This gives the protein CASSPRRAASNEKLFF.